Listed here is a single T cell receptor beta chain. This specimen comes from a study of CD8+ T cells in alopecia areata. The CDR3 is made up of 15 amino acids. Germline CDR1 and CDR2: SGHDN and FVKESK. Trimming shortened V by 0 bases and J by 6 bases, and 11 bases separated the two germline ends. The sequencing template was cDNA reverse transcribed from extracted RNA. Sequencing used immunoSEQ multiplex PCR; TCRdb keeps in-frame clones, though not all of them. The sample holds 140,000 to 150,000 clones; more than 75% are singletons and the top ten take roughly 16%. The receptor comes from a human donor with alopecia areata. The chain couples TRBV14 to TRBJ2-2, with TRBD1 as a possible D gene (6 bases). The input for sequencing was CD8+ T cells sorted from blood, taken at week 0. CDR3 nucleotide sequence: TGTGCCAGCAGCCAAGATTCGGCAGGGGCCGGGGAGCTGTTTTTT. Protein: CASSQDSAGAGELFF. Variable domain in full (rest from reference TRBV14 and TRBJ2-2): EAGVTQFPSHSVIEKGQTVTLRCDPISGHDNLYWYRRVMGKEIKFLLHFVKESKQDESGMPNNRFLAERTGGTYSTLKVQPAELEDSGVYFCASSQDSAGAGELFFGEGSRLTVL.